This TCR beta chain is from a study of T cell responses to AZD1222 COVID-19 vaccine. The assay was immunoSEQ multiplex PCR, and TCRdb's table has in-frame clones only and misses some. The profile shows around 110,000 clones, roughly 87% of them singletons. In germline, CDR1 is SGHVS, CDR2 FQNEAQ. Trimming pared 5 bases from V and 6 bases from J, leaving 17 bases between. The CDR3 extends over 15 amino acids. About this clone: Antigen: not known.

Notes on the study in general: Two AZD1222 doses significantly raised spike-specific TCR breadth and depth over controls.

This chain joins TRBV7-8 and TRBJ1-5; possible D gene TRBD1, 5 bases. This clonotype was obtained from an adult in good health. Specimen: peripheral blood, collected on day 0 of AZD1222 vaccination. The CDR3 coding sequence is TGTGCCAGCAGCCCCCTCGCCGGGGGAGGTCAGCCCCAGCATTTT. It specifies CASSPLAGGGQPQHF.